This T cell receptor (beta chain) was found in a study of shared T cell receptors in the human thymus. Assay used: immunoSEQ multiplex PCR; TCRdb lists only in-frame clones, some missing. The sample has under 850,000 clones, approximately 87% seen once. The CDR3 consists of 10 residues. Germline V gives CDR1 DFQATT, CDR2 SNEGSKA (reference sequence). The data were also submitted as part of a second study, on human thymus T cells. Per that paper: Apparent bias marked the V and J gene usage of thymic and blood repertoires.

Specimen: thymocytes. The rearrangement joins TRBV20-1 to TRBJ1-5; D might be TRBD1 (5 bases). The origin of this receptor is a boy under two years old with a congenital heart defect. CDR3 sequence (DNA): TGCGGGGCGGAGCATCAGCCCCAGCATTTT. It translates to CGAEHQPQHF.